This TCR beta chain was obtained from a study of graft-versus-host responses after intestinal transplantation. The method was immunoSEQ multiplex PCR; TCRdb's version includes in-frame clones alone and lacks a portion of them. In the table there are roughly 89,000 clones, around 92% of which are singletons. Study-wide results and limits: Detection of GvH clones occurred in recipient marrow, and some had their first appearance in ileum or blood.

In the case of this clone: The target antigen is unknown.

Germline V gives CDR1 SNHLY, CDR2 FYNNEI. V trimming: 4 bases; J trimming: 1 base; junction bases outside the gene matches: 4. This CDR3 has 15 residues. Sequenced here: unstimulated CD4+ T cells sorted from spleen or lymph node cells, sampled before intestinal transplant. The chain is built from TRBV2 and TRBJ2-5; TRBD2 matches 9 bases. This clonotype originated in a human donor who received an intestinal transplant. The CDR3 DNA reads as TGTGCCAGCAGTGGAGTAGCGGGGGTCCAAGAGACCCAGTACTTC. Its protein product is CASSGVAGVQETQYF.